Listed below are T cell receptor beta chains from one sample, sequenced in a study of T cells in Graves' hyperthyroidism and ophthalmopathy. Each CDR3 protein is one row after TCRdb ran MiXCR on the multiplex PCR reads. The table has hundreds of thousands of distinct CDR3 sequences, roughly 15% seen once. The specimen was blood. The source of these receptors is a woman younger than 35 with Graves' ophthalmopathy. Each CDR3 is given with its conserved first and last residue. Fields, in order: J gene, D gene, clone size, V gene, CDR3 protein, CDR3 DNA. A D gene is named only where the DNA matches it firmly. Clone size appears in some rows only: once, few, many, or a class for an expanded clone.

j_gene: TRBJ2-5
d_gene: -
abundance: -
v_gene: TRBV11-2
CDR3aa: CASSLSTAPETQYF
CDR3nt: TGTGCCAGCAGCTTGAGCACAGCCCCGGAGACCCAGTACTTC

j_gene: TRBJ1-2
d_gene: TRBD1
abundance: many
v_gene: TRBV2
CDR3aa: CASSSRGTYGYTF
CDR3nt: TGTGCCAGCAGTAGCAGGGGGACCTATGGCTACACCTTC

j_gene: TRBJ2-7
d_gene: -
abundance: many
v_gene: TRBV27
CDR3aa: CASSLNRYAEQYF
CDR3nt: TGTGCCAGCAGTCTAAACCGGTATGCGGAGCAGTACTTC

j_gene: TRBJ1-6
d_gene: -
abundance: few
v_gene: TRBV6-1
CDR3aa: CASGGQRINSPLHF
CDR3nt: TGTGCCAGCGGGGGTCAACGCATAAATTCACCCCTCCACTTT

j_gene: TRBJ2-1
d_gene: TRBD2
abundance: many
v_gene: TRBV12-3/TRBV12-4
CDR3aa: CASIREAGGIDEQFF
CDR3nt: TGTGCCAGCATTCGGGAAGCGGGAGGGATTGATGAGCAGTTCTTC

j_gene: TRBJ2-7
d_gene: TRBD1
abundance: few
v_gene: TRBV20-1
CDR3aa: CSAYPGQLYYEQYF
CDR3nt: TGCAGTGCTTACCCGGGACAGTTATACTACGAGCAGTACTTC

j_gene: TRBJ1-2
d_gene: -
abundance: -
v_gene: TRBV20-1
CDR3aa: CSASTGGNYGYTF
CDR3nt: TGCAGTGCTAGTACGGGGGGGAACTATGGCTACACCTTC

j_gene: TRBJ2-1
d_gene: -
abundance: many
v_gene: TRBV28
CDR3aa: CASSSSTSLNEQFF
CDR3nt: TGTGCCAGCAGTTCGTCCACTAGTCTCAATGAGCAGTTCTTC

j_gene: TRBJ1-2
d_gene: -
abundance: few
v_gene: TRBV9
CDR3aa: CASSVDPLSAYGYTF
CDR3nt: TGTGCCAGCAGCGTAGACCCTCTCTCAGCCTATGGCTACACCTTC

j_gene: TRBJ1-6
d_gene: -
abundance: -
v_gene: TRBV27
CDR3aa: CASRDRSNSYNSPLHF
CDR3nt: TGTGCCAGCAGAGACCGCAGTAACTCCTATAATTCACCCCTCCACTTT

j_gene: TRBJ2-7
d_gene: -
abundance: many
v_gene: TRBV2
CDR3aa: CASVLEGPVEQYF
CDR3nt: TGTGCCAGCGTACTCGAAGGACCTGTCGAGCAGTACTTC

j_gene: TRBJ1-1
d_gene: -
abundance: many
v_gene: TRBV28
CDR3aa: CASGTTGINTEAFF
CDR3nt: TGTGCCAGCGGTACAACCGGGATAAACACTGAAGCTTTCTTT

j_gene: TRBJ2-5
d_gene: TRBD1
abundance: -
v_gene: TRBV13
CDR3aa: CASSLNRGPETQYF
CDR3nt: TGTGCCAGCAGCTTAAACAGGGGGCCCGAGACCCAGTACTTC

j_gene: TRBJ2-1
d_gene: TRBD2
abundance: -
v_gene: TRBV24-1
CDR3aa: CATSGTSGRASYNEQFF
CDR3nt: TGTGCCACCAGTGGGACTAGCGGGAGGGCTAGTTACAATGAGCAGTTCTTC

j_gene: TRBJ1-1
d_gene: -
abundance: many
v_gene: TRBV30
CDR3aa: CAWRSWGENTEAFF
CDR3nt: TGTGCCTGGAGGAGTTGGGGGGAGAACACTGAAGCTTTCTTT

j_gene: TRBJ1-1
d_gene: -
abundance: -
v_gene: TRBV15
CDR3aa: CATSRDAQPLAFF
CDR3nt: TGTGCCACCAGCAGAGATGCCCAGCCCCTGGCTTTCTTT

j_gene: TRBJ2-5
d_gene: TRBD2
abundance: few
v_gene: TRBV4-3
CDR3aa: CASSRSVGSGSSFASFETQYF
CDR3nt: TGCGCCAGCAGCCGGTCGGTGGGTAGCGGGAGTAGCTTCGCGAGCTTCGAGACCCAGTACTTC

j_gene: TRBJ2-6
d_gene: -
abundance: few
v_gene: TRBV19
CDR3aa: CASSFSDGSSGANVLTF
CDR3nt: TGTGCCAGTAGTTTTTCCGACGGTTCCTCTGGGGCCAACGTCCTGACTTTC

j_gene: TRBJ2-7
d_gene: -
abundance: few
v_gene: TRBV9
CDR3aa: CASSVAESYEQYF
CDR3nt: TGTGCCAGCAGCGTCGCGGAATCCTACGAGCAGTACTTC

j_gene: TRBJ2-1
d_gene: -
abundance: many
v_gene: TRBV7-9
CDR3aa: CASSLGRGGGSSYNEQFF
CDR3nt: TGTGCCAGCAGCTTGGGGAGGGGGGGAGGAAGTTCCTACAATGAGCAGTTCTTC

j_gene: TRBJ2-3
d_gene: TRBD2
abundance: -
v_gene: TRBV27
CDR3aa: CASSLYLAGAKDTQYF
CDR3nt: TGTGCCAGCAGTTTATATCTAGCGGGGGCAAAAGATACGCAGTATTTT

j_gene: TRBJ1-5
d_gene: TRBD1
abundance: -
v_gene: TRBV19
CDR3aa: CASSMAGGYSNQPQHF
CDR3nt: TGTGCCAGTAGTATGGCAGGGGGATATAGCAATCAGCCCCAGCATTTT

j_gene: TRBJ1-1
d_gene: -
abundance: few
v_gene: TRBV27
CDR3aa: CASSPIGWIVPNTEAFF
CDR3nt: TGTGCCAGCAGCCCTATAGGGTGGATAGTTCCGAACACTGAAGCTTTCTTT

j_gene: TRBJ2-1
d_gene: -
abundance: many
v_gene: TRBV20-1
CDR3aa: CSARDPNGGFNEQFF
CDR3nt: TGCAGTGCTAGAGACCCCAATGGGGGATTCAATGAGCAGTTCTTC

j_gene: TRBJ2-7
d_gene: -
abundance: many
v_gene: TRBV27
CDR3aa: CASSFLGSPGEQYF
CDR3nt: TGTGCCAGCAGTTTTCTGGGGTCACCTGGCGAGCAGTACTTC

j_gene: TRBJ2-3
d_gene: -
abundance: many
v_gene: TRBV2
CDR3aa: CASSEVLTDTQYF
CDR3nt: TGTGCCAGCAGCGAGGTCCTCACAGATACGCAGTATTTT

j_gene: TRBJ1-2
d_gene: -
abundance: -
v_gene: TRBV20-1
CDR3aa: CSARDLSYGYTF
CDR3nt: TGCAGTGCTAGAGATCTAAGTTATGGCTACACCTTC

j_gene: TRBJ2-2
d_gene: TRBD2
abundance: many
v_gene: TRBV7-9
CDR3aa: CASSPGLADGELFF
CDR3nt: TGTGCCAGCAGCCCGGGACTAGCGGACGGGGAGCTGTTTTTT

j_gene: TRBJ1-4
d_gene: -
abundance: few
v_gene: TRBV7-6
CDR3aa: CASSQDRGKLFF
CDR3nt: TGTGCCAGCAGCCAAGACAGAGGAAAACTGTTTTTT

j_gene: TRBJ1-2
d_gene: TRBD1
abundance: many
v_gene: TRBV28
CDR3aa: CASSLLGEGARNYGYTF
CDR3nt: TGTGCCAGCAGTTTACTCGGGGAGGGGGCGCGTAACTATGGCTACACCTTC

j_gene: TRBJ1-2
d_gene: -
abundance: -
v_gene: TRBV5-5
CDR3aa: CASSATAGAFYGYTF
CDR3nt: TGTGCCAGCTCCGCCACGGCGGGGGCCTTCTATGGCTACACCTTC

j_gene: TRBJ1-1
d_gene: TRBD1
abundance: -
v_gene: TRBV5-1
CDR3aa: CASSLGDSMNTEAFF
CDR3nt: TGTGCCAGCAGCTTAGGGGACAGCATGAACACTGAAGCTTTCTTT

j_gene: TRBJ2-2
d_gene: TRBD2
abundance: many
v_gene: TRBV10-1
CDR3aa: CASSDGGSNTGELFF
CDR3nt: TGCGCCAGCAGTGACGGGGGGTCGAACACCGGGGAGCTGTTTTTT

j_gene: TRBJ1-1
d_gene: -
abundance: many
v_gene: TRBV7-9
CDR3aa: CASTRGNTEAFF
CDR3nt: TGTGCCAGCACTCGGGGTAACACTGAAGCTTTCTTT

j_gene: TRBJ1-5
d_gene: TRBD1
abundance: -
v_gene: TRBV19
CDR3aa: CASSDRAGSNQPQHF
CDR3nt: TGTGCCAGTAGTGACAGGGCGGGAAGCAATCAGCCCCAGCATTTT

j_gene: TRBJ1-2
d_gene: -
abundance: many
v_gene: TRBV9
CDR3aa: CASSPREGDYGYTF
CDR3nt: TGTGCCAGCAGCCCCCGTGAAGGTGACTATGGCTACACCTTC

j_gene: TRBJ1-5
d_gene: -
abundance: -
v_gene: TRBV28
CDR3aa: CASSLSGQGRQPQHF
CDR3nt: TGTGCCAGCAGTTTATCTGGGCAGGGACGACAGCCCCAGCATTTT

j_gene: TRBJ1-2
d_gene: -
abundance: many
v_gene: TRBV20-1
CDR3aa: CSAPPPPGNYGYTF
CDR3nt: TGCAGTGCCCCGCCCCCACCAGGGAACTATGGCTACACCTTC

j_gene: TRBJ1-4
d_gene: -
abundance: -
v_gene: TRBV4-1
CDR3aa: CASSNDPGSNEKLFF
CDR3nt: TGCGCCAGCAGTAACGACCCGGGCAGCAATGAAAAACTGTTTTTT

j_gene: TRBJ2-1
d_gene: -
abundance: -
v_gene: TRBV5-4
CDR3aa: CASSLLPGKEQFF
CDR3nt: TGTGCCAGCAGCTTACTACCCGGGAAGGAGCAGTTCTTC

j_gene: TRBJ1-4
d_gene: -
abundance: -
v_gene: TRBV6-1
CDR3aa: CASSVHTRDVREKLFF
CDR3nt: TGTGCCAGCAGTGTGCATACCCGGGATGTCAGGGAAAAACTGTTTTTT

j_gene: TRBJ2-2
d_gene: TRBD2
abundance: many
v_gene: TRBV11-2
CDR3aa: CASSLGQLAGGFGELFF
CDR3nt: TGTGCCAGCAGCTTAGGACAACTAGCGGGAGGATTCGGGGAGCTGTTTTTT